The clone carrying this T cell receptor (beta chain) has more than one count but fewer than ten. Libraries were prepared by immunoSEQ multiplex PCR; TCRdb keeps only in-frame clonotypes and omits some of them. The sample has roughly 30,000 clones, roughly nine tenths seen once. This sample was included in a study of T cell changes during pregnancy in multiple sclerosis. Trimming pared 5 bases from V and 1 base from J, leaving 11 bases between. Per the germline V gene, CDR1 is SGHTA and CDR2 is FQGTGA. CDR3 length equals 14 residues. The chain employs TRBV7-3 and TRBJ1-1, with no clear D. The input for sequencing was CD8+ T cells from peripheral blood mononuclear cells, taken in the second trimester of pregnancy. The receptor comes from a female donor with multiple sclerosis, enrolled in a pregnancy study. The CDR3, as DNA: TGTGCCAGCAGCCTACACCCAGGGAACACTGAAGCTTTCTTT. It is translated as CASSLHPGNTEAFF.